This TCR beta chain came from a study of T cells in Graves' hyperthyroidism and ophthalmopathy. RNA transcripts gave rise to amplified TCR beta CDR3 regions. The HTBI primer set served for first-round RT-PCR of the TCR CDR3. TCRdb ran MiXCR on the multiplex PCR reads and lists one entry per CDR3 protein. The sample comprises hundreds of thousands of distinct CDR3 sequences, approximately 42% of which are singletons, and more than 7% rests with the top ten. Of note for this clonotype: Its antigen is undetermined.

Whole-study findings and limits: Most expanded thyroid clonotypes above 0.001 recurred in blood. Ophthalmopathy was predicted by the model a median of roughly 6.7 months ahead of onset.

Germline assignment: CDR1 DFQATT and CDR2 SNEGSKA (reference sequence). The CDR3 has 12 amino acids. Trimming cost V 7 bases and J 3 bases, with 12 bases left between them. What was sequenced was peripheral blood or thyroid tissue (not recorded which). The receptor was isolated from an adult man with Graves' disease, either hyperthyroidism or ophthalmopathy (not recorded which). The chain joins TRBV20-1 to TRBJ1-1; possible D gene TRBD1, 6 bases. CDR3 sequence: CSESTGYTEAFF. In DNA form, the CDR3 reads TGCAGTGAATCGACAGGTTACACTGAAGCTTTCTTT.